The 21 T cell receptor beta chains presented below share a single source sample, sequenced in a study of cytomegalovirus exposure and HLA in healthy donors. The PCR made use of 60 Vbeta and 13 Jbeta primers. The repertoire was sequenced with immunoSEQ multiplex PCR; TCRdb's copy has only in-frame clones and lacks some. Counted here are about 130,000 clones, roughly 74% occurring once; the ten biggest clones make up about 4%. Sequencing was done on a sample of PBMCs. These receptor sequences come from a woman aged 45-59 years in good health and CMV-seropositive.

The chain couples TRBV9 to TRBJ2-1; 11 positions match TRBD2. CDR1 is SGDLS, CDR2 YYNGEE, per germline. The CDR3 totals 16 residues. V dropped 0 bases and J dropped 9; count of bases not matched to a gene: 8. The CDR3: CASSVAGSGGAGEQFF. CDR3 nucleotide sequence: TGTGCCAGCAGCGTAGCGGGTAGCGGGGGGGCTGGTGAGCAGTTCTTC. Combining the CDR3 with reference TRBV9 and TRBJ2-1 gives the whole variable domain DSGVTQTPKHLITATGQRVTLRCSPRSGDLSVYWYQQSLDQGLQFLIQYYNGEERAKGNILERFSAQQFPDLHSELNLSSLELGDSALYFCASSVAGSGGAGEQFFGPGTRLTVL.

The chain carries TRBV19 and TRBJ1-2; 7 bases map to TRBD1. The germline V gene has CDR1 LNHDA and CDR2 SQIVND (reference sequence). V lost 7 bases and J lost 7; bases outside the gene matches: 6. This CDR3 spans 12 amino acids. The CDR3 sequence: CASKWGQSGYTF. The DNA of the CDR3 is TGTGCCAGTAAATGGGGACAGTCTGGCTACACCTTC. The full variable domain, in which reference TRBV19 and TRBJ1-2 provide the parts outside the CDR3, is DGGITQSPKYLFRKEGQNVTLSCEQNLNHDAMYWYRQDPGQGLRLIYYSQIVNDFQKGDIAEGYSVSREKKESFPLTVTSAQKNPTAFYLCASKWGQSGYTFGSGTRLTVV.

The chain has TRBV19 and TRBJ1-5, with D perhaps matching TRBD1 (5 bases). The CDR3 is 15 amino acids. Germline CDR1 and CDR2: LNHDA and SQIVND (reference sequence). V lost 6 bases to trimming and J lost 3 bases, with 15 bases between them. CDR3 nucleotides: TGTGCCAGTAGAGGGACGGGAGCTATCAATCAGCCCCAGCATTTT. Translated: CASRGTGAINQPQHF.

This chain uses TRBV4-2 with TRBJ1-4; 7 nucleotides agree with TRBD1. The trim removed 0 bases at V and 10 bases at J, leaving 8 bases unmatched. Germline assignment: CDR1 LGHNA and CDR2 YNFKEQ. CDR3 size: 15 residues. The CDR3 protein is CASSQDLGQNSKLFF. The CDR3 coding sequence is TGTGCCAGCAGCCAAGATCTGGGACAGAACTCAAAACTGTTTTTT.

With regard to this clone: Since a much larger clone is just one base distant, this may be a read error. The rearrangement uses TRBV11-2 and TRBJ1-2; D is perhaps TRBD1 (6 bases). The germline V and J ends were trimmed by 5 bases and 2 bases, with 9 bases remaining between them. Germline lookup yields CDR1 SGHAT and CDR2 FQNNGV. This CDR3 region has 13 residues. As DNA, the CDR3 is TGTGCCAGCAGCCCTGGACAGAACTATGGCTACACCTTC. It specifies CASSPGQNYGYTF. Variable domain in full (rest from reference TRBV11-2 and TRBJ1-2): EAGVAQSPRYKIIEKRQSVAFWCNPISGHATLYWYQQILGQGPKLLIQFQNNGVVDDSQLPKDRFSAERLKGVDSTLKIQPAKLEDSAVYLCASSPGQNYGYTFGSGTRLTVV.

CDR3 coding DNA: TGTGCCAGCAGCTTACACCTGGGGGGAAACACAGATACGCAGTATTTT. Protein: CASSLHLGGNTDTQYF. V and J are TRBV7-2 and TRBJ2-3; D may be TRBD2 (6 bases). Germline lookup yields CDR1 SGHTA and CDR2 FQGNSA. Trimming took off 2 bases at V and 2 bases at J, with 14 bases between the two ends. The CDR3 covers 16 residues.

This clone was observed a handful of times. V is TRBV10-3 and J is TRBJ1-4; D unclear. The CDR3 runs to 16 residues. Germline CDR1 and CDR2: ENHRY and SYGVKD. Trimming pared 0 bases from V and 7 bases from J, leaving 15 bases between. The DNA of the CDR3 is TGTGCCATCAGTGAGTCCCGGAGTGGGAGCTCTGAAAAACTGTTTTTT. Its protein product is CAISESRSGSSEKLFF.

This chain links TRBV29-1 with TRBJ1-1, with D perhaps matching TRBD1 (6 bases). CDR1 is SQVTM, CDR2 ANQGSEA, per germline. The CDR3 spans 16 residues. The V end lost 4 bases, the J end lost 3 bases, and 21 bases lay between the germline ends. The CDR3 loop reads CSVGGTHEKGDTEAFF. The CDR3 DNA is TGCAGCGTTGGAGGGACCCATGAGAAGGGGGACACTGAAGCTTTCTTT.

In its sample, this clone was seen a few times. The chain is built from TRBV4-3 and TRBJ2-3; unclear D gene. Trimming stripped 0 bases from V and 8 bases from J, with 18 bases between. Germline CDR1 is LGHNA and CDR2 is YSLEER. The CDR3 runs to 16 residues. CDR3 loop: CASSQDEDSPIGTQYF. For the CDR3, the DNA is TGCGCCAGCAGCCAAGACGAAGACTCCCCCATAGGTACGCAGTATTTT.

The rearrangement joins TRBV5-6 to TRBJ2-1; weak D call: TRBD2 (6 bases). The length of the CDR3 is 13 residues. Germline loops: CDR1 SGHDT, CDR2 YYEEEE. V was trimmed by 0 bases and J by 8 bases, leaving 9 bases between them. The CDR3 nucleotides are TGTGCCAGCAGCTTGGGCGGGGATGATGAGCAGTTCTTC. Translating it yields CASSLGGDDEQFF.

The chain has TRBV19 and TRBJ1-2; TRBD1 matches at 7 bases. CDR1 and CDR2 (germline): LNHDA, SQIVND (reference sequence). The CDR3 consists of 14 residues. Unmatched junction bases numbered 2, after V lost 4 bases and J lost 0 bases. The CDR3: CASSRDSTNYGYTF. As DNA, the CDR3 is TGTGCCAGTAGTAGGGACAGTACTAACTATGGCTACACCTTC.

CDR3 DNA: TGTGCCAGCAGTGCCCAATCGGTCGAGACCCAGTACTTC. Protein sequence: CASSAQSVETQYF. The V gene is TRBV25-1, the J gene TRBJ2-5, with D hard to call. The germline V gene has CDR1 MGHDK and CDR2 SYGVNS. The CDR3 totals 13 residues. V lost 4 bases and J 5 bases, leaving 11 bases between the germline ends.

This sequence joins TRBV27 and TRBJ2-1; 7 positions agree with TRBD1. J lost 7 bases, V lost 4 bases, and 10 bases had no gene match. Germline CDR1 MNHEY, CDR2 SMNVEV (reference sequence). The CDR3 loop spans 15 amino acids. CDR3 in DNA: TGTGCCAGCAGTTCCCTCGGGACAGTTGTTAATGAGCAGTTCTTC. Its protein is CASSSLGTVVNEQFF.

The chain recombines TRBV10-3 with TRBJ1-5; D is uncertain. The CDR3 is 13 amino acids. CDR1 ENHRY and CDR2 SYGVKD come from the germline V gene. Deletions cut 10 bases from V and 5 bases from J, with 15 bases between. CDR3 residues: CATSIQEDQPQHF. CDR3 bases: TGTGCCACCTCCATCCAGGAGGATCAGCCCCAGCATTTT.

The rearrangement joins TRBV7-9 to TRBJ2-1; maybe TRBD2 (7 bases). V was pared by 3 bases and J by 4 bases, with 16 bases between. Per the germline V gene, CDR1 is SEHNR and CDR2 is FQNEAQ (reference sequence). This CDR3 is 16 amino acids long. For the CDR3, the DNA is TGTGCCAGCAGCTTCTTAATCGGGGGGCCATACAATGAGCAGTTCTTC. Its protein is CASSFLIGGPYNEQFF. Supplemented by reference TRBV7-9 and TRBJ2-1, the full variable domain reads DTGVSQNPRHKITKRGQNVTFRCDPISEHNRLYWYRQTLGQGPEFLTYFQNEAQLEKSRLLSDRFSAERPKGSFSTLEIQRTEQGDSAMYLCASSFLIGGPYNEQFFGPGTRLTVL.

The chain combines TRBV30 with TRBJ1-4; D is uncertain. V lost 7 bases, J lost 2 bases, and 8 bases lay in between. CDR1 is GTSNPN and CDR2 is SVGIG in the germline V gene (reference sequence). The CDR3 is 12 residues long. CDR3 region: CAFEGTNEKLFF. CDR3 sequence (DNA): TGTGCCTTCGAGGGTACTAATGAAAAACTGTTTTTT.

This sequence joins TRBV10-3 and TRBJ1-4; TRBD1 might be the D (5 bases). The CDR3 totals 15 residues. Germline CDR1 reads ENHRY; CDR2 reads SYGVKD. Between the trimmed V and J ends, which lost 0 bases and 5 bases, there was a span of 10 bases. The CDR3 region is CAISESPGGNEKLFF. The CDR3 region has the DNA TGTGCCATCAGTGAGTCCCCGGGGGGGAATGAAAAACTGTTTTTT.

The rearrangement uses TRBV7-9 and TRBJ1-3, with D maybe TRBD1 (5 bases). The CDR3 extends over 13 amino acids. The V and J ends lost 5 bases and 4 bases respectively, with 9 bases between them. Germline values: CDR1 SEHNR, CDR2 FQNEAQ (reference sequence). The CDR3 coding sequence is TGTGCCAGCAGCCTGGACACCGGAAACACCATATATTTT. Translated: CASSLDTGNTIYF.

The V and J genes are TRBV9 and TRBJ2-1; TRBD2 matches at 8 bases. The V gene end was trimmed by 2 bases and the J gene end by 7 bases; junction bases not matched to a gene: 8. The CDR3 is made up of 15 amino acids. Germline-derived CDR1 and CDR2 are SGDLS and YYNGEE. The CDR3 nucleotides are TGTGCCAGCAGCGTTTACGGGGGGGCCGTGAATGAGCAGTTCTTC. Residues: CASSVYGGAVNEQFF.

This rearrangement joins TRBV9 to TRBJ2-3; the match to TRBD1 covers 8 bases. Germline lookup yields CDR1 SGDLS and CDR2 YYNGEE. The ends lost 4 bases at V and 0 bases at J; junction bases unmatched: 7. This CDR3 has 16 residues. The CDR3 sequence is CASSRGTGTSTDTQYF. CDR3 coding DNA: TGTGCCAGCAGCCGTGGGACAGGAACTAGCACAGATACGCAGTATTTT.

The CDR3 DNA is TGTGCCAGCAGCGTTCTAGCGAGCTCCTACGAGCAGTACTTC. The encoded protein is CASSVLASSYEQYF. The chain uses TRBV9 and TRBJ2-7; tentative D call: TRBD2 (6 bases). CDR1 and CDR2 from the germline V gene are SGDLS and YYNGEE. The CDR3 is 14 residues long. The V gene lost 2 bases and the J gene lost 0 bases, with 9 bases spanning the gap.